These T cell receptor beta chains were read from a single sample in a study of blood T cell repertoires in COVID-19. Produced via immunoSEQ multiplex PCR; TCRdb's table is partial and in-frame only. The sample shows around 280,000 clones, about 86% of them seen only once. The sequencing input was peripheral blood. The receptors were sampled from a woman younger than 45 who had recovered from COVID-19. The CDR3 runs from the conserved cysteine through the conserved F or W. Each record gives: D gene, V gene, J gene, clone size, CDR3 DNA, CDR3 protein. D genes are given only for firm matches. Part of the rows lack a size; the others show once, few, many or a class for expanded clones.

d_call: TRBD1
v_call: TRBV6-5
j_call: TRBJ1-2
clone_size: few
cdr3_nt: TGTGCCAGCAGCCGACAGGGGTGGGATGGCTACACCTTC
cdr3_aa: CASSRQGWDGYTF

d_call: TRBD1
v_call: TRBV3-1/TRBV3-2
j_call: TRBJ1-4
clone_size: -
cdr3_nt: TGTGCCAGCACCCGGACAGGGGGCAGAGCTAATGAAAAACTGTTTTTT
cdr3_aa: CASTRTGGRANEKLFF

d_call: -
v_call: TRBV28
j_call: TRBJ1-5
clone_size: few
cdr3_nt: TGTGCCAGCAGTTTTACAGGAGGGGTTAGCAATCAGCCCCAGCATTTT
cdr3_aa: CASSFTGGVSNQPQHF

d_call: -
v_call: TRBV5-4
j_call: TRBJ1-3
clone_size: -
cdr3_nt: TGTGCCAGCAGCACAGCTGGTCTGTTCTCGGGAAACACCATATATTTT
cdr3_aa: CASSTAGLFSGNTIYF

d_call: -
v_call: TRBV4-3
j_call: TRBJ1-1
clone_size: -
cdr3_nt: TGCGCCAGCAGCCAAGTGGGGGGAGGCACTGAAGCTTTCTTT
cdr3_aa: CASSQVGGGTEAFF

d_call: TRBD2
v_call: TRBV9
j_call: TRBJ2-7
clone_size: -
cdr3_nt: TGTGCCAGCAGCGTAGAAGTGGGTAGCGGGAGAAGCGAGCAGTACTTC
cdr3_aa: CASSVEVGSGRSEQYF

d_call: -
v_call: TRBV4-1
j_call: TRBJ1-2
clone_size: -
cdr3_nt: TGCGCCAGCAGCCAAGATGAGGCCTATGGCTACACCTTC
cdr3_aa: CASSQDEAYGYTF

d_call: TRBD2
v_call: TRBV4-1
j_call: TRBJ2-1
clone_size: -
cdr3_nt: TGCGCCAGCAGCCAAGATCGTCCCTTAGCGGGACTGGTCTTC
cdr3_aa: CASSQDRPLAGLVF

d_call: TRBD1
v_call: TRBV28
j_call: TRBJ2-1
clone_size: -
cdr3_nt: TGTGCCAGCAGGCACCGGGACAGGGTAGACAATGAGCAGTTCTTC
cdr3_aa: CASRHRDRVDNEQFF

d_call: -
v_call: TRBV7-6
j_call: TRBJ2-1
clone_size: -
cdr3_nt: TGTGCCAGCAGCTCCGAGGACGGGAGCTCCTACAATGAGCAGTTCTTC
cdr3_aa: CASSSEDGSSYNEQFF

d_call: -
v_call: TRBV11-2
j_call: TRBJ2-3
clone_size: once
cdr3_nt: TGTGCCAGCAGCTTAAAGGAGCGGCAGGGGGGAGATACGCAGTATTTT
cdr3_aa: CASSLKERQGGDTQYF

d_call: TRBD1
v_call: TRBV27
j_call: TRBJ2-4
clone_size: -
cdr3_nt: TGTGCCAGCAGTCACGCGGGACAGGTGGGCAAAAACATTCAGTACTTC
cdr3_aa: CASSHAGQVGKNIQYF

d_call: TRBD1
v_call: TRBV6-1
j_call: TRBJ1-4
clone_size: -
cdr3_nt: TGTGCCAGCAGTGAACGGACAGGGCGGGAGGAAAAACTGTTTTTT
cdr3_aa: CASSERTGREEKLFF

d_call: -
v_call: TRBV4-1
j_call: TRBJ1-4
clone_size: -
cdr3_nt: TGCGCCAGCAGCCAAGATTTGCAGGGGAAAGATGTTCGAAAACTGTTTTTT
cdr3_aa: CASSQDLQGKDVRKLFF

d_call: -
v_call: TRBV21-1
j_call: TRBJ2-7
clone_size: -
cdr3_nt: TGTGATAACCCGGAGGGGTACGAGCAGTACTTC
cdr3_aa: CDNPEGYEQYF

d_call: -
v_call: TRBV6-5
j_call: TRBJ1-1
clone_size: once
cdr3_nt: TGTGCCAGCAGTTACCGGGATGAAGCTTTCTTT
cdr3_aa: CASSYRDEAFF

d_call: -
v_call: TRBV2
j_call: TRBJ1-5
clone_size: -
cdr3_nt: TGTGCCAGCAAAGAGGTTGGAGATCAGCCCCAGCATTTT
cdr3_aa: CASKEVGDQPQHF

d_call: TRBD2
v_call: TRBV5-1
j_call: TRBJ2-5
clone_size: -
cdr3_nt: TGCGCCAGCAGCTTGGTTAGCGGGAGGGCCCGAGAGACCCAGTACTTC
cdr3_aa: CASSLVSGRARETQYF

d_call: -
v_call: TRBV5-1
j_call: TRBJ2-4
clone_size: -
cdr3_nt: TGCGCCAGCAGCTTGGCGCCTACCGAAGCCAAAAACATTCAGTACTTC
cdr3_aa: CASSLAPTEAKNIQYF

d_call: -
v_call: TRBV4-3
j_call: TRBJ2-1
clone_size: -
cdr3_nt: TGCGCCAGCAGCCAAGATGGTGGGAGCATTTACAATGAGCAGTTCTTC
cdr3_aa: CASSQDGGSIYNEQFF

d_call: -
v_call: TRBV10-3
j_call: TRBJ1-4
clone_size: -
cdr3_nt: TGTGCCATCAGGGGGCCGGGCAATGAAAAACTGTTTTTT
cdr3_aa: CAIRGPGNEKLFF

d_call: -
v_call: TRBV19
j_call: TRBJ1-1
clone_size: -
cdr3_nt: TGTGCCAGTAGGAGGGAGGGTTCAAACACTGAAGCTTTCTTT
cdr3_aa: CASRREGSNTEAFF

d_call: -
v_call: TRBV19
j_call: TRBJ1-5
clone_size: -
cdr3_nt: TGTGCCAGTAGTCGAGGGAGGTTCGGCAATCAGCCCCAGCATTTT
cdr3_aa: CASSRGRFGNQPQHF

d_call: TRBD1
v_call: TRBV5-4
j_call: TRBJ2-3
clone_size: -
cdr3_nt: TGTGCCAGCAGCTTGGCCGGGACAGCCACAGATACGCAGTATTTT
cdr3_aa: CASSLAGTATDTQYF

d_call: TRBD1
v_call: TRBV6-6
j_call: TRBJ1-5
clone_size: -
cdr3_nt: TGTGCCAGCAGCCAGGGGGCGCGGAGTCAGCCCCAGCATTTT
cdr3_aa: CASSQGARSQPQHF

d_call: -
v_call: TRBV5-4
j_call: TRBJ2-2
clone_size: -
cdr3_nt: TGTGCCAGCAGCTTGGAGCAGGGGGGCCCCACCGGGGAGCTGTTTTTT
cdr3_aa: CASSLEQGGPTGELFF

d_call: -
v_call: TRBV5-4
j_call: TRBJ2-7
clone_size: -
cdr3_nt: TGTGCCAGCAGTTGGAGGGGGCGTCGCGAGCAGTACTTC
cdr3_aa: CASSWRGRREQYF

d_call: -
v_call: TRBV27
j_call: TRBJ2-7
clone_size: -
cdr3_nt: TGTGCCAGCGCCTCAGGGATAGGGGAGCAGTACTTC
cdr3_aa: CASASGIGEQYF

d_call: TRBD1
v_call: TRBV5-1
j_call: TRBJ2-7
clone_size: many
cdr3_nt: TGCGCCAGCAGCTCCAGTCCCGGGACAGACTCCGAGCAGTACTTC
cdr3_aa: CASSSSPGTDSEQYF

d_call: -
v_call: TRBV5-6
j_call: TRBJ1-2
clone_size: -
cdr3_nt: TGTGCCAGTACGTTCCTCGGGGGAGGCTACACCTTC
cdr3_aa: CASTFLGGGYTF

d_call: -
v_call: TRBV3-1/TRBV3-2
j_call: TRBJ2-1
clone_size: -
cdr3_nt: TGTGCCAGCAGCCAAGATACGGAGGGTTTCTTTTACCAAAACAATGAGCAGTTCTTC
cdr3_aa: CASSQDTEGFFYQNNEQFF

d_call: TRBD2
v_call: TRBV5-1
j_call: TRBJ2-1
clone_size: -
cdr3_nt: TGCGCCAGCAGCTTGGTAGCGGGGCGCGGCGGCAATGAGCAGTTCTTC
cdr3_aa: CASSLVAGRGGNEQFF